One sample yielded the 19 T cell receptor beta chains listed below, sequenced in a study of T-cell reconstitution after alpha-beta-depleted transplantation in children. Unique molecular identifiers were built into the TCRbeta library. Each CDR3 protein gets one entry after TCRdb re-called the PCR reads with MiXCR. The table records a few hundred thousand distinct CDR3 sequences, 43% of them present only once. The sequenced sample was PBMCs, obtained before TCRalphabeta/CD19-depleted stem cell transplant. All receptors derive from a girl aged 2 to 9 with aplastic anemia, due to receive a stem cell transplant.

This clonotype was seen a handful of times. The chain has TRBV7-9 and TRBJ2-7; 8 nucleotides match TRBD2. The CDR3 has 16 amino acids. Losses at the gene ends were 4 bases for V and 0 bases for J; bases not matched to a gene: 8. CDR1 is SEHNR and CDR2 is FQNEAQ in the germline V gene (reference sequence). The CDR3 spells CASSSFSGMSSYEQYF. The CDR3 DNA follows: TGTGCCAGCAGCTCCTTTAGCGGGATGAGCTCCTACGAGCAGTACTTC. The full variable domain, completed using reference TRBV7-9 and TRBJ2-7, is DTGVSQNPRHKITKRGQNVTFRCDPISEHNRLYWYRQTLGQGPEFLTYFQNEAQLEKSRLLSDRFSAERPKGSFSTLEIQRTEQGDSAMYLCASSSFSGMSSYEQYFGPGTRLTVT.

This clonotype was counted ten times or more. The rearrangement joins TRBV4-3 to TRBJ2-7, with D tentatively TRBD2 (6 bases). The germline V gene has CDR1 LGHNA and CDR2 YSLEER. V shed 1 base and J shed 2 bases, with 12 bases lying between them. The CDR3 runs 15 residues. Here the CDR3 reads CASSQGDGSPYEQYF. The CDR3 region has the DNA TGCGCCAGCAGCCAAGGTGACGGGAGTCCCTACGAGCAGTACTTC.

This clonotype was counted ten times or more. The CDR3 DNA reads as TGCAGTGCTAGAGATCTTGGAACTAGCGGGAGTTCAACGTTCTTC. Protein sequence: CSARDLGTSGSSTFF. The gene calls are TRBV20-1 and TRBJ2-1; 11 bases align to TRBD2. The length of the CDR3 is 15 residues. J was trimmed by 15 bases and V by 0 bases; bases with no gene match: 13. Germline CDR1 reads DFQATT; CDR2 reads SNEGSKA (reference sequence).

The rearrangement links TRBV15 to TRBJ2-1; weak D call: TRBD2 (6 bases). The CDR3 extends over 14 amino acids. The germline V gene encodes CDR1 LNHNV and CDR2 YYDKDF (reference sequence). V was shortened by 6 bases and J by 7 bases, with 16 bases between the two germline ends. The DNA for the CDR3 is TGTGCCACCAGTCTCTCGGGGGACCAGAATGAGCAGTTCTTC. Translated: CATSLSGDQNEQFF. Full variable domain (rest looked up from reference TRBV15 and TRBJ2-1): DAMVIQNPRYQVTQFGKPVTLSCSQTLNHNVMYWYQQKSSQAPKLLFHYYDKDFNNEADTPDNFQSRRPNTSFCFLDIRSPGLGDTAMYLCATSLSGDQNEQFFGPGTRLTVL.

Turning to this clonotype: A read error may explain this, as a much larger clone is one base away. The genes are TRBV18 and TRBJ2-1; D ambiguous. The CDR3 runs 14 residues. CDR1 and CDR2 from the germline V gene are KGHSH and LQKENI. V lost 4 bases to trimming and J lost 3 bases, with 10 bases between them. The CDR3 region has the DNA TGTGCCAGCTCACTATACCTGGACTACAATGAGCAGTTCTTC. This translates into CASSLYLDYNEQFF.

This rearrangement joins TRBV27 to TRBJ1-2, with TRBD1 matching over 10 bases. J was trimmed by 6 bases and V by 4 bases; bases with no gene match: 8. The germline V gene has CDR1 MNHEY and CDR2 SMNVEV (reference sequence). This CDR3 is 15 amino acids long. Here the CDR3 DNA reads TGTGCCAGCAGTTATACTGGGACAGGGGCTGATGGCTACACCTTC. Its protein product is CASSYTGTGADGYTF.

The chain recombines TRBV7-2 with TRBJ2-1; maybe TRBD2 (7 bases). CDR1 and CDR2 (germline): SGHTA, FQGNSA. V lost 0 bases, J lost 6 bases, and 15 bases lay in between. This CDR3 spans 16 amino acids. Here the CDR3 DNA reads TGTGCCAGCAGCTTAGCGGGGAGGGGGGTTTTCAATGAGCAGTTCTTC. Translating gives CASSLAGRGVFNEQFF.

J is TRBJ2-1 and V is TRBV29-1; possible D gene TRBD1, 6 bases. V lost 6 bases, J lost 0 bases, and 18 bases lay in between. The CDR3 has 16 amino acids. Per the germline V gene, CDR1 is SQVTM and CDR2 is ANQGSEA. This chain's CDR3 is CSVFPLDRTSYNEQFF. The CDR3 bases are TGCAGCGTATTCCCTCTTGACAGGACCTCCTACAATGAGCAGTTCTTC.

V usage is TRBV5-1 and J usage is TRBJ1-2, with D maybe TRBD1 (5 bases). V dropped 0 bases and J dropped 2 bases, with 8 bases sitting between them. The CDR3 has 14 residues. Germline V gene data show CDR1 as SGHRS and CDR2 as YFSETQ. CDR3 residues: CASSLVRGNYGYTF. The DNA of the CDR3 is TGCGCCAGCAGCTTGGTGCGGGGGAACTATGGCTACACCTTC.

V gene TRBV5-1 combines with J gene TRBJ2-1; D gene unclear. Germline assignment: CDR1 SGHRS and CDR2 YFSETQ. V was trimmed by 7 bases and J by 5 bases, leaving 13 bases between them. This CDR3 has 13 residues. The CDR3 DNA sequence: TGCGCCAGCTTGGTCGGCCGAAACAATGAGCAGTTCTTC. Its protein product is CASLVGRNNEQFF.

This clonotype was observed many times. The chain combines TRBV5-6 with TRBJ2-3; the D gene is possibly TRBD2 (6 bases). The CDR3 is made up of 16 amino acids. Germline V gives CDR1 SGHDT, CDR2 YYEEEE. The V end was cut by 4 bases, the J end by 2 bases, with 17 bases between. This chain's CDR3 is CASSASGRRFTDTQYF. In DNA form, the CDR3 reads TGTGCCAGCAGCGCCTCGGGGAGGAGGTTCACAGATACGCAGTATTTT.

This clonotype occurred once. The V call is TRBV27, the J call TRBJ2-1; 10 bases match TRBD2. With 5 bases clipped from V and 8 bases from J, the junction kept 6 bases outside the gene matches. The CDR3 has 14 residues. CDR1 is MNHEY and CDR2 is SMNVEV in the germline V gene (reference sequence). The CDR3 is CASSPGLAQDEQFF. CDR3 nucleotide sequence: TGTGCCAGCAGTCCGGGACTAGCGCAGGATGAGCAGTTCTTC.

This clonotype was observed a handful of times. J is TRBJ2-5 and V is TRBV20-1; a weak D match, TRBD1 (6 bases). The CDR3 has 14 amino acids. V was clipped by 6 bases and J by 3 bases, with 17 bases between them. From germline, CDR1 is DFQATT and CDR2 SNEGSKA (reference sequence). The CDR3 DNA reads as TGCAGTGCCGCAAGAGGGGGAGCTGAAGAGACCCAGTACTTC. It encodes CSAARGGAEETQYF.

This clonotype was seen a handful of times. Here the CDR3 DNA reads TGTGCCTCGGGGACTAGCGGGCCCTACCAAGAGACCCAGTACTTC. This translates into CASGTSGPYQETQYF. V usage is TRBV24-1 and J usage is TRBJ2-5; 12 bases agree with TRBD2. The CDR3 contains 15 residues. V dropped 12 bases and J dropped 0; count of bases not matched to a gene: 7. Germline V gene data show CDR1 as KGHDR and CDR2 as SFDVKD.

V gene TRBV2 combines with J gene TRBJ2-2; 9 bases are shared with TRBD2. This CDR3 comprises 17 residues. From germline, CDR1 is SNHLY and CDR2 FYNNEI. The ends lost 5 bases at V and 1 base at J; junction bases unmatched: 8. The CDR3 DNA follows: TGTGCCAGCAGTACAAGTTGGACTAGCGAGAACACCGGGGAGCTGTTTTTT. Amino acid sequence: CASSTSWTSENTGELFF.

The V call is TRBV7-9, the J call TRBJ2-2; TRBD1 might be the D (6 bases). The CDR3 consists of 14 residues. Germline CDR1 is SEHNR and CDR2 is FQNEAQ (reference sequence). Trimming pared 4 bases from V and 6 bases from J, leaving 12 bases between. Here the CDR3 reads CASSSTWGPGELFF. The DNA for the CDR3 is TGTGCCAGCAGCTCCACCTGGGGGCCCGGGGAGCTGTTTTTT.

This clonotype was seen more than once but under ten times. J is TRBJ2-1 and V is TRBV20-1, with unresolved D. Trimming left V 1 base short and J 3 bases short, with 4 bases between. This CDR3 contains 12 residues. Germline V gene data show CDR1 as DFQATT and CDR2 as SNEGSKA (reference sequence). The CDR3 region has the DNA TGCAGTGCTAGAGGGGACTACAATGAGCAGTTCTTC. It is translated as CSARGDYNEQFF.

Comments on this clonotype: A much larger clone sits a single nucleotide away, making a read error possible. This chain uses TRBV20-1 with TRBJ2-5, with D unclear. There are 16 residues in the CDR3. Germline assignment: CDR1 DFQATT and CDR2 SNEGSKA (reference sequence). The CDR3 bases are TGCTGTGCTAGAGATTGGTCTGATGAGGTTCTGGAGACCCAGTACTTC. Encoded protein: CCARDWSDEVLETQYF.

At least ten counts were recorded for this clonotype. The gene calls are TRBV29-1 and TRBJ2-1, with TRBD2 identical over 7 bases. CDR3 length: 12 residues. Germline V gene data show CDR1 as SQVTM and CDR2 as ANQGSEA. V gave up 7 bases and J gave up 7 bases; unmatched junction bases: 7. DNA of the CDR3: TGCAGCGCGGGACTATATAGTAATGAGCAGTTCTTC. This codes for CSAGLYSNEQFF.